One and the same sample provided the 27 T cell receptor beta chains below, sequenced in a study of blood T cell repertoires in COVID-19. Sequencing used immunoSEQ multiplex PCR; TCRdb keeps in-frame clones, though not all of them. The sample includes over 150,000 clones, roughly 94% seen only once; the top ten take approximately 0.69%. Input material: peripheral blood. The receptors were sampled from a man aged 30 to 45 with COVID-19, enrolled during active disease.

This chain uses TRBV12-3 or TRBV12-4 with TRBJ1-2; D might be TRBD1 (5 bases). V was pared by 3 bases and J by 4 bases, with 9 bases between. The CDR3 runs 13 residues. Written as DNA, the CDR3 is TGTGCCAGCAGTTTTAGGAGGGGCTATGGCTACACCTTC. Translated, it gives CASSFRRGYGYTF.

CDR3 sequence: CASSLQGGPYNEQFF. CDR3 nucleotide sequence: TGTGCCAGCAGCTTGCAGGGGGGCCCTTACAATGAGCAGTTCTTC. The chain joins TRBV5-5 to TRBJ2-1; weak D call: TRBD1 (7 bases). Trimming removed 1 base at V and 4 bases at J, with 12 bases between. The CDR3 runs 15 residues. Germline V gives CDR1 SGHKS, CDR2 YYEKEE (reference sequence).

The rearrangement uses TRBV7-2 and TRBJ1-4, with D maybe TRBD1 (6 bases). The germline V gene has CDR1 SGHTA and CDR2 FQGNSA. This CDR3 has 13 amino acids. Trimming took 5 bases from V and 8 from J, leaving 12 bases between them. CDR3: CASSQGQKEKLFF. The CDR3 nucleotides are TGTGCCAGCAGCCAAGGACAGAAGGAAAAACTGTTTTTT.

For this clone: Relative to the germline gene, one junction end is altered; a read error may explain this. This sequence joins TRBV5-4 and TRBJ2-3; D may be TRBD2 (5 bases). The CDR3 spans 16 residues. The germline V gene encodes CDR1 SGHNT and CDR2 YYREEE (reference sequence). The DNA for the CDR3 is TGTGCCAGCAGTTTGGATTATCAGCGGAGCACAGATACGCAGTATTTT. It translates to CASSLDYQRSTDTQYF.

The chain links TRBV11-1 to TRBJ1-1, with D perhaps TRBD1 (5 bases). The V end lost 1 base, the J end lost 5 bases, and 11 bases lay between the germline ends. The CDR3 loop spans 14 amino acids. CDR1 is SGHAT and CDR2 is FQDESV in the germline V gene (reference sequence). The CDR3 nucleotides read TGTGCCAGCAGCTTAGGCAGGGATAGGACTGAAGCTTTCTTT. The encoded protein is CASSLGRDRTEAFF. Combining the CDR3 with reference TRBV11-1 and TRBJ1-1 gives the whole variable domain EAEVAQSPRYKITEKSQAVAFWCDPISGHATLYWYRQILGQGPELLVQFQDESVVDDSQLPKDRFSAERLKGVDSTLKIQPAELGDSAMYLCASSLGRDRTEAFFGQGTRLTVV.

The V gene is TRBV2, the J gene TRBJ2-5; D might be TRBD2 (6 bases). V lost 6 bases and J 5 bases, leaving 13 bases between the germline ends. The CDR3 is 13 amino acids. Germline lookup yields CDR1 SNHLY and CDR2 FYNNEI. The CDR3: CASRAGYGETQYF. In nucleotides, the CDR3 is TGTGCCAGCAGGGCGGGGTATGGGGAGACCCAGTACTTC.

V usage is TRBV12-1 and J usage is TRBJ1-3; the DNA was not compared with TRBD1, the D call given in the table. TRBV12-1 is assigned pseudogene status. The CDR3 has 16 residues. In DNA form, the CDR3 reads TGTGCCAGCAGCCGCGACAGGAGAGCCTCTGGAAACACCATATATTTT. Its translation is CASSRDRRASGNTIYF.

The J gene is TRBJ1-1, the V gene TRBV30; 7 nucleotides match TRBD1. V lost 1 base and J lost 4; bases outside the gene matches: 3. The CDR3 consists of 13 residues. Germline CDR1 GTSNPN, CDR2 SVGIG (reference sequence). CDR3 amino acids: CAWSAGQFTEAFF. The CDR3 DNA follows: TGTGCCTGGAGTGCGGGACAGTTCACTGAAGCTTTCTTT.

The rearrangement uses TRBV4-2 and TRBJ2-6; TRBD1 agrees at 11 bases. CDR1 and CDR2 (germline): LGHNA, YNFKEQ. This CDR3 has 16 amino acids. With 4 bases clipped from V and 2 bases from J, the junction kept 1 base outside the gene matches. The CDR3 spells CASSPGQGAGANVLTF. CDR3 in DNA: TGTGCCAGCAGCCCGGGACAGGGGGCTGGGGCCAACGTCCTGACTTTC.

This rearrangement joins TRBV11-2 to TRBJ1-3; D is unclear. Germline loops: CDR1 SGHAT, CDR2 FQNNGV. The CDR3 is 16 residues long. Trimming removed 2 bases at V and 0 bases at J, with 11 bases between. CDR3 sequence reads: CASSLLTPFSGNTIYF. As DNA, the CDR3 is TGTGCCAGCAGCTTACTCACTCCCTTCTCTGGAAACACCATATATTTT. Complete variable domain (other parts from reference TRBV11-2 and TRBJ1-3): EAGVAQSPRYKIIEKRQSVAFWCNPISGHATLYWYQQILGQGPKLLIQFQNNGVVDDSQLPKDRFSAERLKGVDSTLKIQPAKLEDSAVYLCASSLLTPFSGNTIYFGEGSWLTVV.

The chain is built from TRBV2 and TRBJ1-1, with 9 bases lining up with TRBD1. CDR3 length: 17 residues. Germline V lookup: CDR1 SNHLY, CDR2 FYNNEI. J lost 0 bases, V lost 6 bases, and 11 bases had no gene match. The CDR3 DNA is TGTGCCAGCAGCGAACCGGGACAGGGATTTGTGAACACTGAAGCTTTCTTT. It is translated as CASSEPGQGFVNTEAFF.

This chain links TRBV19 with TRBJ1-3; D might be TRBD1 (5 bases). V was trimmed by 7 bases and J by 0 bases, leaving 7 bases between them. CDR1 and CDR2 from the germline V gene are LNHDA and SQIVND (reference sequence). CDR3 size: 13 residues. CDR3 amino acids: CASMTASGNTIYF. CDR3 sequence (DNA): TGTGCCAGTATGACAGCCTCTGGAAACACCATATATTTT. Full variable domain (rest looked up from reference TRBV19 and TRBJ1-3): DGGITQSPKYLFRKEGQNVTLSCEQNLNHDAMYWYRQDPGQGLRLIYYSQIVNDFQKGDIAEGYSVSREKKESFPLTVTSAQKNPTAFYLCASMTASGNTIYFGEGSWLTVV.

The rearrangement joins TRBV18 to TRBJ1-1; 8 positions match TRBD1. V was clipped by 2 bases and J by 1 base; unmatched bases: 9. The CDR3 spans 17 residues. Germline V gene data show CDR1 as KGHSH and CDR2 as LQKENI. CDR3 DNA sequence: TGTGCCAGCTCACCAACATCCTTTGGACAGGGGAACACTGAAGCTTTCTTT. It is translated as CASSPTSFGQGNTEAFF.

This rearrangement joins TRBV18 to TRBJ2-5, with D tentatively TRBD1 (5 bases). Trimming stripped 3 bases from V and 3 bases from J, with 14 bases between. Germline V gene data show CDR1 as KGHSH and CDR2 as LQKENI. CDR3 size: 15 residues. The CDR3: CASSPVYGREETQYF. The DNA of the CDR3 is TGTGCCAGCTCACCCGTCTATGGCAGGGAAGAGACCCAGTACTTC.

Note on this clone: This sample also contains other DNA sequences that code for the same CDR3. CDR3 sequence reads: CASSLVGGNTEAFF. CDR3 nucleotides: TGCGCCAGCAGCTTGGTGGGAGGGAACACTGAAGCTTTCTTT. The chain joins TRBV5-1 to TRBJ1-1; no firm D call. The V end lost 0 bases, the J end lost 1 base, and 7 bases lay between the germline ends. Germline V gene data show CDR1 as SGHRS and CDR2 as YFSETQ. The CDR3 spans 14 residues. The variable domain in full, completed from reference TRBV5-1 and TRBJ1-1, reads KAGVTQTPRYLIKTRGQQVTLSCSPISGHRSVSWYQQTPGQGLQFLFEYFSETQRNKGNFPGRFSGRQFSNSRSEMNVSTLELGDSALYLCASSLVGGNTEAFFGQGTRLTVV.

V is TRBV10-3 and J is TRBJ2-2; D perhaps matches TRBD2 (6 bases). CDR1 and CDR2 from the germline V gene are ENHRY and SYGVKD. V was trimmed by 6 bases and J by 0 bases, leaving 11 bases between them. The CDR3 consists of 15 residues. CDR3 in amino acids: CAISSTSSNTGELFF. The CDR3 DNA follows: TGTGCCATCAGCAGCACTAGCTCGAACACCGGGGAGCTGTTTTTT.

The chain combines TRBV7-2 with TRBJ1-1; 8 bases are shared with TRBD1. V shed 0 bases and J 1 base; nucleotides not matched to a gene: 7. The length of the CDR3 is 17 residues. CDR1 and CDR2 (germline): SGHTA, FQGNSA. In nucleotides, the CDR3 is TGTGCCAGCAGCTTAGCCTTCAGGGGGCGTGGGAACACTGAAGCTTTCTTT. This translates into CASSLAFRGRGNTEAFF.

V and J are TRBV19 and TRBJ1-1; D not certain. The CDR3 runs to 13 residues. The germline gives CDR1 LNHDA, CDR2 SQIVND (reference sequence). The germline V and J ends were trimmed by 3 bases and 5 bases, with 10 bases remaining between them. The CDR3 spells CASSIRVFTEAFF. CDR3 in DNA: TGTGCCAGTAGTATCCGGGTTTTTACTGAAGCTTTCTTT.

CDR3 loop: CASSADRDSQETQYF. CDR3 coding DNA: TGTGCCAGCAGCGCCGACCGGGACAGCCAAGAGACCCAGTACTTC. V gene TRBV5-6 combines with J gene TRBJ2-5, with 7 bases aligning to TRBD1. Germline CDR1 reads SGHDT; CDR2 reads YYEEEE. V shed 4 bases, J shed 1 base, and the junction held 7 bases outside the gene matches. This CDR3 has 15 residues.

This clone showed up just once. This chain links TRBV10-1 with TRBJ2-2; no clear D. CDR1 WNHNN and CDR2 SYGVQD come from the germline V gene (reference sequence). This CDR3 region has 15 residues. V lost 4 bases and J lost 2, with 11 bases in between. CDR3 amino acids: CASSGGSTNTGELFF. The CDR3 DNA sequence: TGCGCCAGCAGTGGAGGCAGCACAAACACCGGGGAGCTGTTTTTT.

The chain couples TRBV6-5 to TRBJ1-4, with D maybe TRBD1 (5 bases). Germline-derived CDR1 and CDR2 are MNHEY and SVGAGI. Trimming left V 6 bases short and J 6 bases short, with 17 bases between. The CDR3 is 15 amino acids. The CDR3 DNA follows: TGTGCCAGCAGCCTGCTCAGGGCACGAGATGAAAAACTGTTTTTT. This translates into CASSLLRARDEKLFF.

This rearrangement joins TRBV12-1 to TRBJ2-7; TRBD2 was called by the table and not checked on the DNA. TRBV12-1 is a listed pseudogene. The CDR3 is made up of 14 amino acids. The CDR3 DNA is TGTGCCAGCAGCTTTAACCTTTTTCCGGGCGAGCAGTACTTC. It codes for CASSFNLFPGEQYF.

The chain joins TRBV9 to TRBJ2-5; 11 bases are a match to TRBD2. The CDR3 is 17 amino acids. Germline CDR1 and CDR2: SGDLS and YYNGEE. With 0 bases clipped from V and 5 bases from J, the junction kept 9 bases outside the gene matches. Here the CDR3 reads CASSVGLAGPRLETQYF. DNA of the CDR3: TGTGCCAGCAGCGTAGGACTAGCGGGGCCCCGCCTGGAGACCCAGTACTTC.

The chain's CDR3 is CASSLEGQGYYGYTF. The CDR3 nucleotides read TGTGCCAGCAGCTTGGAGGGACAGGGTTACTATGGCTACACCTTC. The J gene is TRBJ1-2, the V gene TRBV5-5; 9 bases fit TRBD1. Looked up from germline, CDR1 is SGHKS and CDR2 is YYEKEE (reference sequence). With V trimmed by 0 bases and J by 3 bases, 3 bases remained unmatched. The CDR3 loop spans 15 amino acids.

The V call is TRBV14, the J call TRBJ1-4, with TRBD1 matching 9 bases. CDR3 length: 17 residues. From germline, CDR1 is SGHDN and CDR2 FVKESK. V shed 4 bases and J 1 base; nucleotides not matched to a gene: 7. The CDR3 coding sequence is TGTGCCAGCAGCCCAGGGAACAGGGGGCGAACTAATGAAAAACTGTTTTTT. This encodes CASSPGNRGRTNEKLFF. Full variable domain (outside the CDR3, taken from reference TRBV14 and TRBJ1-4): EAGVTQFPSHSVIEKGQTVTLRCDPISGHDNLYWYRRVMGKEIKFLLHFVKESKQDESGMPNNRFLAERTGGTYSTLKVQPAELEDSGVYFCASSPGNRGRTNEKLFFGSGTQLSVL.

This chain links TRBV19 with TRBJ2-2; 8 bases match TRBD1. This CDR3 has 17 residues. The V segment lost 1 base and the J segment 3 bases; nucleotides outside the gene matches: 7. Germline assignment: CDR1 LNHDA and CDR2 SQIVND (reference sequence). Written as DNA, the CDR3 is TGTGCCAGTAGTATAGTGCGACAGGGGTTTTACACCGGGGAGCTGTTTTTT. Its protein is CASSIVRQGFYTGELFF.

This clone was recorded only once. This CDR3 reads CASSSRGDSNQETQYF. CDR3 bases: TGTGCCAGCAGCTCCCGGGGGGACTCGAACCAAGAGACCCAGTACTTC. The rearrangement uses TRBV13 and TRBJ2-5; TRBD2 aligns across 7 bases. CDR1 and CDR2 from the germline V gene are PRHDT and FYEKMQ (reference sequence). The CDR3 is 16 residues long. The trim removed 4 bases at V and 0 bases at J, leaving 8 bases unmatched.